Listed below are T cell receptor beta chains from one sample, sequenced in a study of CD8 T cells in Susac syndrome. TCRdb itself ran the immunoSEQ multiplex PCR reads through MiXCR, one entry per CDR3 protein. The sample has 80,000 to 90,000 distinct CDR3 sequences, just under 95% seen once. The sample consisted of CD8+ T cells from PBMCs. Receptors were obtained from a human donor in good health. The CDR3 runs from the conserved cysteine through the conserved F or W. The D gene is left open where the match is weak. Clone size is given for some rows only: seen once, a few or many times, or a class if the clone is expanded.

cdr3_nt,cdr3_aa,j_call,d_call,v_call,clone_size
TGTGCCAGCAACTCCGCAGGTCAGGGGCACTACGAGCAGTACTTC,CASNSAGQGHYEQYF,TRBJ2-7,-,TRBV6-5,-
TGTGCCAGCAGCTTTCCCCGGGACTCCTACGAGCAGTACTTC,CASSFPRDSYEQYF,TRBJ2-7,-,TRBV7-9,-
TGTGCCAGCATAATGGTCACTGAAGCTTTCTTT,CASIMVTEAFF,TRBJ1-1,-,TRBV2,-
TGCAGCGTTGAAAGGACCGGGGAGCTGTTTTTT,CSVERTGELFF,TRBJ2-2,-,TRBV29-1,-
TGTGCCAGTAGTAACCCCTTGAAGGGTCGGCAGCCCCAGCATTTT,CASSNPLKGRQPQHF,TRBJ1-5,-,TRBV19,-
TGTGCCAGCAGCTTAGGAGGATGGGACAGGAACACTGAAGCTTTCTTT,CASSLGGWDRNTEAFF,TRBJ1-1,TRBD1,TRBV7-9,-
TGTGCCAGCAGTTGGACTAGCGGGGACCAAGAGACCCAGTACTTC,CASSWTSGDQETQYF,TRBJ2-5,TRBD2,TRBV27,-
TGCAGTGCTAAAGGACATGTAGACTACGAGCAGTACTTC,CSAKGHVDYEQYF,TRBJ2-7,-,TRBV20-1,-
TGCGCCAGCAGTCAATCGTACATTCAAGAGACCCAGTACTTC,CASSQSYIQETQYF,TRBJ2-5,-,TRBV23-1,once
TGCGCCAGCAACAAGGGACAGGGAATGGACACTGAAGCTTTCTTT,CASNKGQGMDTEAFF,TRBJ1-1,TRBD1,TRBV5-1,-
TGTGCCAGCAGCCGTAGGGACGGGCGTGAAAAACTGTTTTTT,CASSRRDGREKLFF,TRBJ1-4,-,TRBV9,-
TGCAGCGTTGAAGCCGGACAGGGCGATTTCAATGAGCAGTTCTTC,CSVEAGQGDFNEQFF,TRBJ2-1,TRBD1,TRBV29-1,-
TGTGCCAGCGTTACCGGGACAGGGGGCGACGAGCAGTACTTC,CASVTGTGGDEQYF,TRBJ2-7,TRBD1,TRBV2,-
TGTGCCAGCAGCTTAGTACAAAACAATCAGCCCCAGCATTTT,CASSLVQNNQPQHF,TRBJ1-5,-,TRBV7-6,-
TGTGCCAGCAGCGGGGGGGACAGTTACAATGAGCAGTTCTTC,CASSGGDSYNEQFF,TRBJ2-1,-,TRBV9,-
TGTGCCAGCAGCTCGAACTGGAACACCGGGGAGCTGTTTTTT,CASSSNWNTGELFF,TRBJ2-2,-,TRBV7-6,-
TGTGCCAGCAGCACGGACAGGACCCGCTACGAGCAGTACTTC,CASSTDRTRYEQYF,TRBJ2-7,TRBD1,TRBV12-3/TRBV12-4,once
TGTGCCAGCAGCTTAGGTAATGAGCAGTTCTTC,CASSLGNEQFF,TRBJ2-1,-,TRBV5-1,-
TGTGCCAGCTATCGCTATGGCTACACCTTC,CASYRYGYTF,TRBJ1-2,-,TRBV2,-
TGTGCCAGCAGTGAGATAGGCAGGGGGAGCAATCAGCCCCAGCATTTT,CASSEIGRGSNQPQHF,TRBJ1-5,TRBD1,TRBV2,-
TGTGCCAGCAGTTTAGGGGCTGGTGGCTACACCTTC,CASSLGAGGYTF,TRBJ1-2,-,TRBV12-3/TRBV12-4,once
TGCAGTGCTAGAGATTGGGACGGAGACTATGGCTACACCTTC,CSARDWDGDYGYTF,TRBJ1-2,-,TRBV20-1,-